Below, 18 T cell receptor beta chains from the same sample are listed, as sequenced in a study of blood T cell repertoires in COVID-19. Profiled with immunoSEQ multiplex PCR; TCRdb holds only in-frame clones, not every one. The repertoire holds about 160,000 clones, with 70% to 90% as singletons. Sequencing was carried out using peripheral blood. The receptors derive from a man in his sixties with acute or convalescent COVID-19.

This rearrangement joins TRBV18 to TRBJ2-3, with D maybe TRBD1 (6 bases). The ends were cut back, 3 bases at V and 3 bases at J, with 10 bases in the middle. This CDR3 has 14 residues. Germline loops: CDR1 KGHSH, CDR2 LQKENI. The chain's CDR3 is CASSPYQGTDTQYF. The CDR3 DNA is TGTGCCAGCTCACCCTACCAGGGGACAGATACGCAGTATTTT. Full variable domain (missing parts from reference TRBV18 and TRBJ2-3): NAGVMQNPRHLVRRRGQEARLRCSPMKGHSHVYWYRQLPEEGLKFMVYLQKENIIDESGMPKERFSAEFPKEGPSILRIQQVVRGDSAAYFCASSPYQGTDTQYFGPGTRLTVL.

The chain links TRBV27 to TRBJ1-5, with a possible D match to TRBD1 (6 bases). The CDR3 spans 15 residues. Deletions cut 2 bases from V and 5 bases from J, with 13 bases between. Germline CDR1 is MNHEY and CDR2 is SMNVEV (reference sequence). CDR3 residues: CASSLGGQYHQPQHF. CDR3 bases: TGTGCCAGCAGTTTAGGGGGCCAGTATCATCAGCCCCAGCATTTT.

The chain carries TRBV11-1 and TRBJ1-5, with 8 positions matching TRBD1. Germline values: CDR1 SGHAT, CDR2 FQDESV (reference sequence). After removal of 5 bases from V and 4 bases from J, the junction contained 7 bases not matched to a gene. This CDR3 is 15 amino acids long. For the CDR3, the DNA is TGTGCCAGCAGCCGACAGGGGCCCCAAAATCAGCCCCAGCATTTT. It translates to CASSRQGPQNQPQHF.

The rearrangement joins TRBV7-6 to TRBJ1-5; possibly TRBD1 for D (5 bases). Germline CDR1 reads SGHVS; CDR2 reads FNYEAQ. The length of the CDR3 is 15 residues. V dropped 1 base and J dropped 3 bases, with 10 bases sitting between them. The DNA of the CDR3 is TGTGCCAGCAGCTTAGGGACATCACACAATCAGCCCCAGCATTTT. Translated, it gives CASSLGTSHNQPQHF.

The CDR3 protein is CAWRKSGGAFQQFF. CDR3 nucleotides: TGTGCCTGGAGGAAGAGCGGGGGGGCCTTTCAGCAGTTCTTC. The rearrangement links TRBV30 to TRBJ2-1; 10 positions match TRBD2. Germline-derived CDR1 and CDR2 are GTSNPN and SVGIG (reference sequence). V was pared by 3 bases and J by 11 bases, with 10 bases of the junction left unmatched. This CDR3 is 14 amino acids long.

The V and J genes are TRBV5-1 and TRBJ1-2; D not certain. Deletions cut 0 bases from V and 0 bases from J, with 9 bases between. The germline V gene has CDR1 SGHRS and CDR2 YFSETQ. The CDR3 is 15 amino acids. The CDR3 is CASSLDRRPNYGYTF. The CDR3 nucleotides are TGCGCCAGCAGCTTGGATCGGAGACCTAACTATGGCTACACCTTC.

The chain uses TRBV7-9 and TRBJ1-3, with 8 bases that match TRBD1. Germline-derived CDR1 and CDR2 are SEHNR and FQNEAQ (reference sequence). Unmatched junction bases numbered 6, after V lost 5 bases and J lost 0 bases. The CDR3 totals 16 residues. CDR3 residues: CASSLNGQGSGNTIYF. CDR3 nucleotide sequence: TGTGCCAGCAGCCTCAACGGACAGGGCTCTGGAAACACCATATATTTT.

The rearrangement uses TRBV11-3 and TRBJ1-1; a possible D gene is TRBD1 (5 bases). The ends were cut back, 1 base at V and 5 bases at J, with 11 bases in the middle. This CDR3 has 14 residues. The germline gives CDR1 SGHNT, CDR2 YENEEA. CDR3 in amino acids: CASSLGGDQTEAFF. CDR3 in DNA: TGTGCCAGCAGCTTAGGGGGGGACCAAACTGAAGCTTTCTTT.

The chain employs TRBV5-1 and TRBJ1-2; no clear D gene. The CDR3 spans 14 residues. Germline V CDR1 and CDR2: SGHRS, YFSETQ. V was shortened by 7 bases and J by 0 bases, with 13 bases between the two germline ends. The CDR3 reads CASGREAPNYGYTF. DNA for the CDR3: TGCGCCAGCGGACGGGAGGCCCCTAACTATGGCTACACCTTC. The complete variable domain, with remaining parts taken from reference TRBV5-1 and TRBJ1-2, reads KAGVTQTPRYLIKTRGQQVTLSCSPISGHRSVSWYQQTPGQGLQFLFEYFSETQRNKGNFPGRFSGRQFSNSRSEMNVSTLELGDSALYLCASGREAPNYGYTFGSGTRLTVV.

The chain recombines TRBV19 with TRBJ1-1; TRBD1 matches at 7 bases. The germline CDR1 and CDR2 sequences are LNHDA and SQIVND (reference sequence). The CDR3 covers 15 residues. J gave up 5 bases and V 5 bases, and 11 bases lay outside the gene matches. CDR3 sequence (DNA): TGTGCCAGTAGTTCTCTCACAGGGGCCCTGACTGAAGCTTTCTTT. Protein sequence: CASSSLTGALTEAFF.

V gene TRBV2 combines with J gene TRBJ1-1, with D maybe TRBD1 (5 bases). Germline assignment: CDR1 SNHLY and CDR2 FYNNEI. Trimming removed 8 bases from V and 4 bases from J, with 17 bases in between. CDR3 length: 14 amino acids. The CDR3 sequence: CASGRLGASTEAFF. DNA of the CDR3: TGTGCCAGCGGGAGGTTAGGGGCTAGCACTGAAGCTTTCTTT.

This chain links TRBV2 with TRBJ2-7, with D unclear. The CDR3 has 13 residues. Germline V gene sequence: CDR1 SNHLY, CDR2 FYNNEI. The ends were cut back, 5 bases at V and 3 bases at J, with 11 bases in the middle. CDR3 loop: CASSLQVSYEQYF. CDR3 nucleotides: TGTGCCAGCAGTCTCCAGGTTAGCTACGAGCAGTACTTC.

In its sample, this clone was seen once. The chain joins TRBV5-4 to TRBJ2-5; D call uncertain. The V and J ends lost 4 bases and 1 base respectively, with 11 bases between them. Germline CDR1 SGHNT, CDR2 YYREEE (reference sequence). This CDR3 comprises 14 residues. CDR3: CASSPPGVQETQYF. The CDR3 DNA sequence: TGTGCCAGCAGCCCACCCGGAGTCCAAGAGACCCAGTACTTC.

The CDR3 DNA sequence: TGCGCCAGCAGCCCTGAGGGAGCGGGGGGGCCGAATGAGCAGTTCTTC. Protein: CASSPEGAGGPNEQFF. V is TRBV4-3 and J is TRBJ2-1, with 10 bases matching TRBD2. V was pared by 4 bases and J by 7 bases, with 10 bases of the junction left unmatched. The CDR3 totals 16 residues. In germline, CDR1 is LGHNA, CDR2 YSLEER.

Here the CDR3 reads CASSSLDRVDEQYF. DNA for the CDR3: TGCGCCAGCAGCTCGCTTGACAGGGTCGACGAGCAGTACTTC. The gene calls are TRBV5-1 and TRBJ2-7, with 7 bases matching TRBD1. V was pared by 3 bases and J by 5 bases, with 8 bases of the junction left unmatched. Germline V gives CDR1 SGHRS, CDR2 YFSETQ. This CDR3 is built from 14 residues.

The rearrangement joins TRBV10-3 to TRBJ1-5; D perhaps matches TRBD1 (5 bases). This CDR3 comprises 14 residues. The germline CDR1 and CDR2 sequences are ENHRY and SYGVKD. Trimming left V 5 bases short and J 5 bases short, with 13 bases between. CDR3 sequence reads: CAISLQVTDQPQHF. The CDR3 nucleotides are TGTGCCATCAGTTTACAGGTGACTGATCAGCCCCAGCATTTT.

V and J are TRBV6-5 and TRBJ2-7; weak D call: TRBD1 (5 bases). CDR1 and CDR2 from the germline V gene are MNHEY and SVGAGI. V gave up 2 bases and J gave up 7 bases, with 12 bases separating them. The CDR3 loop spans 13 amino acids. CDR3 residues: CASSYEGEREQYF. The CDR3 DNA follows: TGTGCCAGCAGTTACGAAGGGGAAAGGGAGCAGTACTTC.

CDR3 loop: CASSGNRATNQPQHF. CDR3 nucleotides: TGTGCCAGCAGTGGTAACAGGGCCACCAATCAGCCCCAGCATTTT. This chain uses TRBV2 with TRBJ1-5, with D possibly TRBD1 on 6 matching bases. V lost 4 bases, J lost 3 bases, and 13 bases lay in between. The CDR3 sequence is 15 residues long. Germline V gene sequence: CDR1 SNHLY, CDR2 FYNNEI.